This T cell receptor beta chain came from a study of cytomegalovirus exposure and HLA in healthy donors. The overall study: The study's early data release held about 85 million unique TCRs from HLA-typed donors. Of about 390 genotyped donors, roughly 81% grouped in the Caucasian-associated ancestry cluster. Points from the study as a whole: Rarity held for most TCR sequences, but there were some public TCRs that occurred in many donors.

In its sample, this clone was seen once. As yet, its antigen is unknown. V lost 4 bases to trimming and J lost 2 bases, with 14 bases between them. This CDR3 has 15 residues. Germline loops: CDR1 SGHRS, CDR2 YFSETQ. Likely unrecorded immune exposures existed in these nominally healthy donors. The primer mix had 60 Vbeta and 13 Jbeta primers. Profiled with immunoSEQ multiplex PCR; TCRdb holds only in-frame clones, not every one. The sample lists 280,000 or so clones, about 90% seen once, with around 2.1% in the top ten. This TCR derives from a woman aged 18-30 years in good health and CMV-seronegative. Sequencing used PBMCs. This chain connects TRBV5-1 to TRBJ2-3, with D unclear. This chain's CDR3 is CASSPSEYFTDTQYF. In DNA, the CDR3 is TGCGCCAGCAGCCCCTCGGAGTACTTCACAGATACGCAGTATTTT.